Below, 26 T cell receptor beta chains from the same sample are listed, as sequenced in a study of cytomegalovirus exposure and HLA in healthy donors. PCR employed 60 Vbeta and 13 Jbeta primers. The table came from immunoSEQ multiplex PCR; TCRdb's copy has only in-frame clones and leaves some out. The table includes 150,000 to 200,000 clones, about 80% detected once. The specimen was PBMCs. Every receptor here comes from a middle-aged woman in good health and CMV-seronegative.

CDR3 loop: CASRRATGKYEQYV. CDR3 coding DNA: TGTGCCAGCAGGAGAGCGACAGGGAAGTACGAGCAGTACGTC. The rearrangement joins TRBV6-1 to TRBJ2-7; 7 positions agree with TRBD1. After removal of 6 bases from V and 4 bases from J, the junction contained 9 bases not matched to a gene. The CDR3 sequence is 14 residues long. Germline V gene lookup returns CDR1 MNHNS and CDR2 SASEGT.

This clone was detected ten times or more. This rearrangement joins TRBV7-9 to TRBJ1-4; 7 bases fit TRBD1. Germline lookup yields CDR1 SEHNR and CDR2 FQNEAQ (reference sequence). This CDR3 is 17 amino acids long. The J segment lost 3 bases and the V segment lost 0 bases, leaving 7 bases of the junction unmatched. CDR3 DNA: TGTGCCAGCAGCTTAGCAGGGGGCGCCGGGGCTAATGAAAAACTGTTTTTT. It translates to CASSLAGGAGANEKLFF.

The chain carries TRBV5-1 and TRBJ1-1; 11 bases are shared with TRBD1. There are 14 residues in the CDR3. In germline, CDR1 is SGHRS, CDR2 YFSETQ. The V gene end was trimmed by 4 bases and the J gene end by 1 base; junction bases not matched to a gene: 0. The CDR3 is CASSGTGGNTEAFF. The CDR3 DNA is TGCGCCAGCAGCGGGACAGGGGGGAACACTGAAGCTTTCTTT.

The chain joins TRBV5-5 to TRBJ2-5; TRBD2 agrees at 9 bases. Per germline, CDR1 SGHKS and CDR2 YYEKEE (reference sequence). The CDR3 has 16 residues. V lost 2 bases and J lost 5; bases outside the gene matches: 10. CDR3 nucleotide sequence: TGTGCCAGCAGCTTTATGAGCGGGGGGAATGCGGAGACCCAGTACTTC. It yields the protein CASSFMSGGNAETQYF. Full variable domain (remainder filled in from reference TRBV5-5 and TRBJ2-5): DAGVTQSPTHLIKTRGQQVTLRCSPISGHKSVSWYQQVLGQGPQFIFQYYEKEERGRGNFPDRFSARQFPNYSSELNVNALLLGDSALYLCASSFMSGGNAETQYFGPGTRLLVL.

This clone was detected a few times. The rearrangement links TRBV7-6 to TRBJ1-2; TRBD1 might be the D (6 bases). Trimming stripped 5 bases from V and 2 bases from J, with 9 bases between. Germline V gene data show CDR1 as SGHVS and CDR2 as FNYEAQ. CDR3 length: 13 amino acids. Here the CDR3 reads CASSPQGNYGYTF. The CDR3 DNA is TGTGCCAGCAGCCCACAGGGCAACTATGGCTACACCTTC.

DNA of the CDR3: TGTGCCAGCAGCTTGGGCGGGGGACCCCACCTCGGGAGCGAGCAGTACGTC. It translates to CASSLGGGPHLGSEQYV. The gene calls are TRBV5-6 and TRBJ2-7; the match to TRBD2 covers 7 bases. V lost 0 bases, J lost 6 bases, and 15 bases stayed unmatched. Germline assignment: CDR1 SGHDT and CDR2 YYEEEE. CDR3 length: 17 amino acids.

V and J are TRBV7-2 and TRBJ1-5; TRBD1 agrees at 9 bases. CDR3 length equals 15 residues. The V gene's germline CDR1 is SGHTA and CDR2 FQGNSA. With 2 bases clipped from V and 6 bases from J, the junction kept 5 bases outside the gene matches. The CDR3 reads CASSLQQGASQPQHF. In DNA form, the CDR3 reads TGTGCCAGCAGCTTACAACAGGGGGCTAGTCAGCCCCAGCATTTT.

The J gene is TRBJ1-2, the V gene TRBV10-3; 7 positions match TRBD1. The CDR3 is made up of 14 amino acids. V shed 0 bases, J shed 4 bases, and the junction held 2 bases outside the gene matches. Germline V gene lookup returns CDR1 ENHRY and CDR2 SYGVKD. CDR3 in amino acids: CAISESRDSYGYTF. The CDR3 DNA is TGTGCCATCAGTGAGTCTCGGGACAGCTATGGCTACACCTTC.

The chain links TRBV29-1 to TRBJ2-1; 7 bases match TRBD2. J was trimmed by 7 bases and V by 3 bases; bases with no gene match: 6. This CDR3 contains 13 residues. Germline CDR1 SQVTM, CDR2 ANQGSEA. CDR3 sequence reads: CSVDSGGRNEQFF. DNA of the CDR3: TGCAGCGTTGATTCGGGAGGTAGGAATGAGCAGTTCTTC.

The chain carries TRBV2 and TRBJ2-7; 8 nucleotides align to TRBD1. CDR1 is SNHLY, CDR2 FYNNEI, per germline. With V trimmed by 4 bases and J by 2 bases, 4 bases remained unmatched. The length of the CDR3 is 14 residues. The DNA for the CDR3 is TGTGCCAGCAGTGGGGACAGGCACACCTACGAGCAGTACTTC. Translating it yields CASSGDRHTYEQYF.

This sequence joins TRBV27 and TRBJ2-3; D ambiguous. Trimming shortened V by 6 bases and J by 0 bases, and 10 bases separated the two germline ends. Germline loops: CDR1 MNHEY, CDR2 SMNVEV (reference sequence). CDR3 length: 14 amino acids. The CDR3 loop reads CASRTLASTDTQYF. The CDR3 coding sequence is TGTGCCAGCAGGACTTTGGCTAGCACAGATACGCAGTATTTT.

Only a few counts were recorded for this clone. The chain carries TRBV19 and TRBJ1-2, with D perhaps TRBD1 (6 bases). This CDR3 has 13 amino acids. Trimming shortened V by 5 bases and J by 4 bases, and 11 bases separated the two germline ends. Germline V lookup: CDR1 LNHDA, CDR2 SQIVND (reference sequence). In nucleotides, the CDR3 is TGTGCCAGTAGTGTCCAGGGGCTCTATGGCTACACCTTC. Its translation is CASSVQGLYGYTF.

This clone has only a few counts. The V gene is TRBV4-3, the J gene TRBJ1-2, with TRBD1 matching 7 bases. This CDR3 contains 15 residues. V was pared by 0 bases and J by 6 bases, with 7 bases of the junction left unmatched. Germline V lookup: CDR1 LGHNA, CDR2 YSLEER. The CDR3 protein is CASSQDGTDPNGYTF. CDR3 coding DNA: TGCGCCAGCAGCCAAGACGGGACAGATCCGAATGGCTACACCTTC.

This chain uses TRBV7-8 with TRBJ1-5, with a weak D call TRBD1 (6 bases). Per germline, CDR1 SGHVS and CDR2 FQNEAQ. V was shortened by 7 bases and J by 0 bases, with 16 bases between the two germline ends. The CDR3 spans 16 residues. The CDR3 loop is CASIPSVTGSNQPQHF. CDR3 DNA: TGTGCCAGCATCCCCTCCGTGACAGGTAGCAATCAGCCCCAGCATTTT.

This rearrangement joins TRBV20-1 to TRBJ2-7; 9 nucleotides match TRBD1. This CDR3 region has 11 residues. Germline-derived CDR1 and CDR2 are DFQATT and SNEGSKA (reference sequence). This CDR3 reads CRGTGNYEQYF. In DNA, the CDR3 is TGCAGAGGGACAGGGAACTACGAGCAGTACTTC.

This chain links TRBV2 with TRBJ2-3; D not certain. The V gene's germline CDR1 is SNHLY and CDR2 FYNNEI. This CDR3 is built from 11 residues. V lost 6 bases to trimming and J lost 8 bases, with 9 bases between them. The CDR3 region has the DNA TGTGCCAGCAGGAGTGGCGGTACGCAGTATTTT. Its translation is CASRSGGTQYF.

The CDR3 sequence: CASSVASQGGGNTIYF. In DNA form, the CDR3 reads TGTGCCAGCAGCGTCGCCTCACAGGGTGGCGGGAACACCATATATTTT. The chain links TRBV9 to TRBJ1-3; TRBD1 might be the D (6 bases). This CDR3 is 16 amino acids long. CDR1 and CDR2 from the germline V gene are SGDLS and YYNGEE. Deletions cut 2 bases from V and 7 bases from J, with 19 bases between.

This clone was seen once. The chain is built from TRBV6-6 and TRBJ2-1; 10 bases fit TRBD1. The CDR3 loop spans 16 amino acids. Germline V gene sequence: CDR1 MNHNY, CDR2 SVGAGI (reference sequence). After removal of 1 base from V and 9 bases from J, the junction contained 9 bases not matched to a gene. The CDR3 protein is CASSYWDRGTMGEQFF. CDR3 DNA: TGTGCCAGCAGTTACTGGGACAGGGGTACGATGGGTGAGCAGTTCTTC.

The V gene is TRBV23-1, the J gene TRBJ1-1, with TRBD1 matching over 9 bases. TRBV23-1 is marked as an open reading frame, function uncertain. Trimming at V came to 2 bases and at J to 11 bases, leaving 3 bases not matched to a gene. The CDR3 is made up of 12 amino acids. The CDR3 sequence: CASSQLDRGAFF. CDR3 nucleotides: TGCGCCAGCAGTCAACTGGACAGGGGCGCTTTCTTT.

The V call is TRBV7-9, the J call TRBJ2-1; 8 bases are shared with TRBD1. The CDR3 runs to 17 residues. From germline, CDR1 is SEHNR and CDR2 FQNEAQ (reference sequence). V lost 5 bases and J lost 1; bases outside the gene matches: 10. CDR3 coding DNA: TGTGCCAGCAGCCGAACTCGGACAGGGATATCCTACAATGAGCAGTTCTTC. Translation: CASSRTRTGISYNEQFF.

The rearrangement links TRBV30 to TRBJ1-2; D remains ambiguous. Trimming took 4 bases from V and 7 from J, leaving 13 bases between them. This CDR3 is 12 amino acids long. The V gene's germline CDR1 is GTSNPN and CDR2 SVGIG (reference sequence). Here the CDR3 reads CAWTHSGSGYTF. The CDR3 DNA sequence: TGTGCCTGGACCCACTCGGGGAGTGGCTACACCTTC.

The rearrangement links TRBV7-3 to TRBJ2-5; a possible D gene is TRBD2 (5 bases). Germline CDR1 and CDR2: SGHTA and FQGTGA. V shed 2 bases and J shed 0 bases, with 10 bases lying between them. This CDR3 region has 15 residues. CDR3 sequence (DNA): TGTGCCAGCAGCTTACTGGGCGGGCACCAAGAGACCCAGTACTTC. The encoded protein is CASSLLGGHQETQYF.

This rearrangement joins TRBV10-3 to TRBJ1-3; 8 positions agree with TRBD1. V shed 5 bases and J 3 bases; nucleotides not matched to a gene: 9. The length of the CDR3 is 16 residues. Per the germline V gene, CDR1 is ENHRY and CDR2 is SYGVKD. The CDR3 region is CAISTGGPKYGNTIYF. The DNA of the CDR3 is TGTGCCATCAGTACAGGGGGGCCTAAGTATGGAAACACCATATATTTT.

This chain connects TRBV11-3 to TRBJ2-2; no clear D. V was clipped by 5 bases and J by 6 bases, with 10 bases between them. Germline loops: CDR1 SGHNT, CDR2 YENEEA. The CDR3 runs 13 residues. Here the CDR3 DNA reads TGTGCCAGCAGCCAACACGATCCCGGGGAGCTGTTTTTT. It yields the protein CASSQHDPGELFF.

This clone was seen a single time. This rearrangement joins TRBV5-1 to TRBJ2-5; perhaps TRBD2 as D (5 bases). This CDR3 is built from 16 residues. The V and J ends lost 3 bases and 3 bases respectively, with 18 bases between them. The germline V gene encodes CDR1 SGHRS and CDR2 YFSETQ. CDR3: CASSSSLTSFKETQYF. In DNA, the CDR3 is TGCGCCAGCAGCTCGAGCCTCACTAGTTTTAAAGAGACCCAGTACTTC.

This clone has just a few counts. The CDR3 DNA sequence: TGTGCCAGCAGCACTAATGCTGGTCCTAACACTGAAGCTTTCTTT. It specifies CASSTNAGPNTEAFF. This rearrangement joins TRBV9 to TRBJ1-1; D is uncertain. V lost 4 bases and J 2 bases, leaving 15 bases between the germline ends. CDR1 is SGDLS, CDR2 YYNGEE, per germline. CDR3 length equals 15 residues.